This TCR beta chain was obtained from a study of response to subunit inactivated influenza vaccine. Study-wide results and caveats: The authors put forward the suggestion that each seasonal influenza vaccination may bring in only a limited number of new T cells.

Trimming took off 4 bases at V and 2 bases at J, with 8 bases between the two ends. Looked up from germline, CDR1 is SGHVS and CDR2 is FNYEAQ. The CDR3 loop spans 13 amino acids. A single record per CDR3 protein comes from TCRdb applying MiXCR to the RT-PCR reads. The sample contains around 850,000 distinct CDR3 sequences, around 18% of which appear only once. With regard to this clonotype: The antigen is undetermined. Being one base from a much bigger clone, this may be a read error.

The source material was PBMCs from blood, sampled 5 days after vaccination. V and J are TRBV7-6 and TRBJ2-5, with TRBD1 as a possible D gene (5 bases). The receptor's source is a middle-aged man who received an inactivated influenza vaccine. CDR3 residues: CASSYDRQETQYF. CDR3 bases: TGTGCCAGCAGCTACGACAGACAAGAGACCCAGTACTTC.